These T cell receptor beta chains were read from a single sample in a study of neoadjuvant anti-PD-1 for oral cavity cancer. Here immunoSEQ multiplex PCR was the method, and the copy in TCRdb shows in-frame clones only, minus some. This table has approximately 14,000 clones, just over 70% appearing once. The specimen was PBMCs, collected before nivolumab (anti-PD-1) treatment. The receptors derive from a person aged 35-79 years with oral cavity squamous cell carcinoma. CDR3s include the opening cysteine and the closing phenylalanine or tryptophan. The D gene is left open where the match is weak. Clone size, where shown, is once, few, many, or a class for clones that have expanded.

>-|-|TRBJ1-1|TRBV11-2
CASSSLSGGNTEAFF
TGTGCCAGCAGCTCCCTCTCCGGCGGGAACACTGAAGCTTTCTTT
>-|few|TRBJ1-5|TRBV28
CAMGPGYGNQPQHF
TGTGCAATGGGGCCCGGGTATGGCAATCAGCCCCAGCATTTT
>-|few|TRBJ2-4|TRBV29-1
CSASTRYLAKNIQYF
TGCAGCGCCAGCACCCGGTACCTAGCCAAAAACATTCAGTACTTC
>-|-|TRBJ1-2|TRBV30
CAWNGAGGTAYGYTF
TGTGCCTGGAACGGGGCTGGGGGTACGGCCTATGGCTACACCTTC
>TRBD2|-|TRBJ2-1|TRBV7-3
CASSSDPGTSNEQFF
TGTGCCAGCAGCTCAGACCCCGGGACTAGTAATGAGCAGTTCTTC
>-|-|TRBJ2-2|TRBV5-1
CASSLGVFTTINTTGELFF
TGCGCCAGCAGCTTGGGCGTATTCACCACCATTAACACAACCGGGGAGCTGTTTTTT
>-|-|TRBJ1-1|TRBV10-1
CASSESRDPTEAFF
TGCGCCAGCAGTGAGTCGAGGGATCCAACTGAAGCTTTCTTT
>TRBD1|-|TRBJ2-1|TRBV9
CASSMTTGMYNEQFF
TGTGCCAGCAGCATGACGACAGGGATGTACAATGAGCAGTTCTTC
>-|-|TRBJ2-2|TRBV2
CASRKPPVRELFF
TGTGCCAGCAGGAAACCCCCGGTGCGGGAGCTGTTTTTT
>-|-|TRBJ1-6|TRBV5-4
CASSLTGPLSPLHF
TGTGCCAGCAGCCTTACAGGGCCCCTTTCACCCCTCCACTTT
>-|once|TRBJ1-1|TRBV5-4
CASSLWQNTEAFF
TGTGCCAGCAGCTTGTGGCAGAACACTGAAGCTTTCTTT
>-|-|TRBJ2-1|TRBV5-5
CASSLEGQANNEQFF
TGTGCCAGCAGCTTGGAAGGGCAGGCTAACAATGAGCAGTTCTTC
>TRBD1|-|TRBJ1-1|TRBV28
CASSQPTGWATEAFF
TGTGCCAGCAGTCAACCGACAGGGTGGGCCACTGAAGCTTTCTTT
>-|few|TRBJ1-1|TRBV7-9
CASSLEGRAAFF
TGTGCCAGCAGCTTAGAGGGGAGGGCAGCTTTCTTT
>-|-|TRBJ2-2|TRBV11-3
CASSFGDGNTGELFF
TGTGCCAGCAGCTTCGGAGACGGGAACACCGGGGAGCTGTTTTTT
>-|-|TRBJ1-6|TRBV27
CASRTTPRVGYNSPLHF
TGTGCCAGCAGAACTACTCCCAGGGTTGGCTATAATTCACCCCTCCACTTT
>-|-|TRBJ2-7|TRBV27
CASSLKRVVTYEQYF
TGTGCCAGCAGTTTAAAGAGGGTAGTAACCTACGAGCAGTACTTC
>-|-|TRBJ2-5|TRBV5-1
CASTGTGMEETQYF
TGCGCCAGCACCGGGACGGGGATGGAAGAGACCCAGTACTTC
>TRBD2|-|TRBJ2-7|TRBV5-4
CVMGPPGTSGSYEQYF
TGTGTGATGGGGCCCCCGGGGACTAGCGGCTCCTACGAGCAGTACTTC
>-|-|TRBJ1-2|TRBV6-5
CASSYSTGRLGYTF
TGTGCCAGCAGTTACTCGACGGGTAGGCTTGGCTACACCTTC
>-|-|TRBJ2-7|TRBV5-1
CASSLYPHVRLGIPGTVSSYEQYF
TGCGCCAGCAGCTTGTATCCTCATGTTCGTCTAGGAATACCTGGGACGGTTAGCTCCTACGAGCAGTACTTC
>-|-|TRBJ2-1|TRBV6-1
CASSGHPGASPNEQFF
TGTGCCAGCAGTGGCCACCCCGGGGCCTCCCCCAATGAGCAGTTCTTC
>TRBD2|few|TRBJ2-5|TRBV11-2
CASSLGTSGVETQYF
TGTGCCAGCAGCTTAGGGACTAGCGGTGTAGAGACCCAGTACTTC
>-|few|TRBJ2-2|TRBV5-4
CASSLEGMELFF
TGTGCCAGCAGCTTGGAAGGGATGGAGCTGTTTTTT
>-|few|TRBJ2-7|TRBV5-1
CASSFYDTLDREQYF
TGCGCCAGCAGCTTTTATGACACTTTAGATCGGGAGCAGTACTTC
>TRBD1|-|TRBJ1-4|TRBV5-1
CASSLEDRGSEKLFF
TGCGCCAGCAGCCTTGAGGACAGGGGAAGTGAAAAACTGTTTTTT
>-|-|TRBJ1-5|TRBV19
CASTLNSGSNQPQHF
TGTGCCAGTACCCTAAATTCGGGGAGCAATCAGCCCCAGCATTTT
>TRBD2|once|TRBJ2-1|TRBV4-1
CASSQDLLAGGQEQFF
TGCGCCAGCAGCCAAGATCTCCTAGCGGGGGGGCAGGAGCAGTTCTTC
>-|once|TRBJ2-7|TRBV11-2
CASSSALAHQREQYF
TGTGCCAGCAGCTCGGCGCTAGCGCATCAGCGCGAGCAGTACTTC
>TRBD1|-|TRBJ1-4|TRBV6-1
CASRDRDVEKLFF
TGTGCCAGCCGGGACAGGGACGTTGAAAAACTGTTTTTT
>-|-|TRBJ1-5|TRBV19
CASSQKGNGNQPQHF
TGTGCCAGTAGTCAGAAAGGGAATGGCAATCAGCCCCAGCATTTT
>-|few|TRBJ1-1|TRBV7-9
CASSFGYLEDAFF
TGTGCCAGCAGCTTCGGATATCTGGAGGACGCTTTCTTT
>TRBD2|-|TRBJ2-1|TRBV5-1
CASSLLFLREGRYNEQFF
TGCGCCAGCAGCTTACTCTTCCTGCGGGAGGGCCGTTACAATGAGCAGTTCTTC
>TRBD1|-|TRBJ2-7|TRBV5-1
CASSPRPGQNYEQYF
TGCGCCAGCAGCCCCCGGCCGGGACAGAACTACGAGCAGTACTTC
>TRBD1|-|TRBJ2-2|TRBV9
CASSAAQGAVTGELFF
TGTGCCAGCAGCGCCGCTCAGGGGGCGGTCACCGGGGAGCTGTTTTTT
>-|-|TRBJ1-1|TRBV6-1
CASSVVHREVEAFF
TGTGCCAGCAGTGTCGTTCACAGGGAGGTAGAAGCTTTCTTT
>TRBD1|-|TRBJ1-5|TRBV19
CASNLGTAGNQPQHF
TGTGCCAGTAATTTAGGGACAGCAGGCAATCAGCCCCAGCATTTT
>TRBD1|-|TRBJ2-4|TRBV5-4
CASSSGQGATKNIQYF
TGTGCCAGCAGCTCCGGACAGGGGGCGACCAAAAACATTCAGTACTTC
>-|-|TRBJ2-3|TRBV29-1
CSVWQGSTDTQYF
TGCAGCGTGTGGCAGGGTAGCACAGATACGCAGTATTTT
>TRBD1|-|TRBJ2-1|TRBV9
CASSVDGTDYNEQFF
TGTGCCAGCAGCGTAGATGGGACAGATTACAATGAGCAGTTCTTC
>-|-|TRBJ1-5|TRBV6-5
CASSYATADQPQHF
TGTGCCAGCAGTTATGCGACAGCCGATCAGCCCCAGCATTTT
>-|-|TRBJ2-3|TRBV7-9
CASSLEGRDTQYF
TGTGCCAGCAGTCTAGAGGGCAGAGATACGCAGTATTTT
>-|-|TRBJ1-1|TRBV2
CASRRDLTEAFF
TGTGCCAGCCGACGGGACCTGACTGAAGCTTTCTTT
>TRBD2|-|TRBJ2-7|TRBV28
CASSSPRYRGGTSGWTYEQYF
TGTGCCAGCAGTTCCCCCCGCTATCGGGGTGGGACTAGCGGATGGACCTACGAGCAGTACTTC
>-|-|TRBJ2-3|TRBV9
CASSQVGGTDTQYF
TGTGCCAGCAGCCAAGTTGGGGGCACAGATACGCAGTATTTT
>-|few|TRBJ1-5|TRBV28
CASSLGTPQPQHF
TGTGCCAGCAGTTTAGGGACTCCCCAGCCCCAGCATTTT
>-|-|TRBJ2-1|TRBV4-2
CASSHKIKLEEQFF
TGTGCCAGCAGTCACAAGATAAAGCTGGAGGAGCAGTTCTTC
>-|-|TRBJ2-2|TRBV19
CASSTYGQRNGELFF
TGTGCCAGTAGTACATACGGTCAGAGGAACGGGGAGCTGTTTTTT
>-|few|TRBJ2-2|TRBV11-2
CASSFLSTGELFF
TGTGCCAGCAGCTTCCTTTCGACCGGGGAGCTGTTTTTT
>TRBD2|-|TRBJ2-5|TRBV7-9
CASSSAAGGPGETQYF
TGTGCCAGCAGCTCCGCAGCGGGAGGGCCGGGGGAGACCCAGTACTTC
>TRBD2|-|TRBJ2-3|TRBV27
CASSSLAGVNPSTDTQYF
TGTGCCAGCAGTTCCCTAGCGGGAGTCAATCCTAGCACAGATACGCAGTATTTT
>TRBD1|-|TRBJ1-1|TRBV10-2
CASSGKTGVDTEAFF
TGCGCCAGCAGTGGGAAAACAGGGGTTGACACTGAAGCTTTCTTT
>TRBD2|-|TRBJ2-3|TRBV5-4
CASGAGGPVGTDTQYF
TGTGCCAGCGGGGCGGGGGGGCCTGTTGGCACAGATACGCAGTATTTT
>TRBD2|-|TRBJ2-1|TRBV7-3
CASSDGGGEQFF
TGTGCCAGCAGCGACGGCGGGGGTGAGCAGTTCTTC
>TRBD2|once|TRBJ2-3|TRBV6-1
CASNPLAGGSDTQYF
TGTGCCAGCAACCCACTAGCGGGAGGTTCAGATACGCAGTATTTT